This T cell receptor beta chain was sequenced for a study of a mutant IDH1 vaccine in newly diagnosed glioma. Study details: Radiotherapy, temozolomide, or both had been given previously, and both were given to most.

V was shortened by 2 bases and J by 4 bases, with 13 bases between the two germline ends. The CDR3 is 15 residues long. The germline CDR1 and CDR2 sequences are SGHRS and YFSETQ. Time point meaning: baseline, week 1 (first vaccination visit). Treatment specified: pre-vaccination baseline after standard-of-care therapy. Tumors from donors were new WHO grade 3 or 4 IDH1-mutant astrocytomas with ATRX loss. Only in-frame clones appear in the TCRdb table, and some are missing; sequencing was by immunoSEQ multiplex PCR. This table has about 24,000 clones, approximately 93% appearing once. This clone has only one observation. Its cognate antigen is unknown. General study points: Top-clonotype changes in peripheral T cells seemed unrelated to pseudoprogression. Immune responses induced by the vaccine were seen in 93.3% of patients, spanning multiple MHC alleles.

The receptor comes from a man aged 25 to 45 with glioma. The chain links TRBV5-1 to TRBJ1-5; D ambiguous. Specimen: PBMCs, collected from a glioma patient treated with radiotherapy, temozolomide or both. CDR3 in amino acids: CASSFTGDTNQPQHF. CDR3 sequence (DNA): TGCGCCAGCAGCTTCACGGGAGATACGAATCAGCCCCAGCATTTT.